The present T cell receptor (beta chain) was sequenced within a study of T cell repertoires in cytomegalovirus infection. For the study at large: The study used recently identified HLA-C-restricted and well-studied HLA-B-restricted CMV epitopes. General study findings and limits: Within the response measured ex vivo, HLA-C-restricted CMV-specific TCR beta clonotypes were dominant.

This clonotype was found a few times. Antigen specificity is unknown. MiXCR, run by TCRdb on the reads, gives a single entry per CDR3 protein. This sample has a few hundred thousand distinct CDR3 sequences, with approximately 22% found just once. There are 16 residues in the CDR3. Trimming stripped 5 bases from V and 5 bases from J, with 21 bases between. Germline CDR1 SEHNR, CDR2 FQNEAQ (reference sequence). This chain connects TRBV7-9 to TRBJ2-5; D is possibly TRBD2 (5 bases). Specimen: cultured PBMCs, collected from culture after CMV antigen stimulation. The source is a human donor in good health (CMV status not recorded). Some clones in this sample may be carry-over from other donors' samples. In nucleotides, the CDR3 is TGTGCCAGCAGCAAACGGGCCATTAGCGCTGCCGAGACCCAGTACTTC. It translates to CASSKRAISAAETQYF. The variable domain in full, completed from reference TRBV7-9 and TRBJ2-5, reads DTGVSQNPRHKITKRGQNVTFRCDPISEHNRLYWYRQTLGQGPEFLTYFQNEAQLEKSRLLSDRFSAERPKGSFSTLEIQRTEQGDSAMYLCASSKRAISAAETQYFGPGTRLLVL.